This paragraph reports one TCR beta chain. The antigen is undetermined. This entry is derived from a study of blood T cells in healthy people across ages. Study findings and constraints: Compared with aged donors, long-lived donors showed fewer expanded clones, suggesting selection. TCR beta diversity per million T cells fell roughly linearly with age.

Alongside a J-beta primer mix, a sample-barcoded 5' primer served in a second PCR lasting about 7 to 11 cycles. TCRdb fed the 5' RACE reads into MiXCR, producing one record per CDR3 protein. The data hold hundreds of thousands of distinct CDR3 sequences, with 56% observed a single time. Roughly 10 milliliters of peripheral blood were drawn from each donor. Isolation recovered at least 6 million PBMCs from every sample. In germline, CDR1 is LNHNV, CDR2 YYDKDF (reference sequence). The CDR3 runs to 15 residues. The sample consisted of blood. The TCR sequence derives from a middle-aged man in good health. The genes are TRBV15 and TRBJ2-5, with D perhaps TRBD1 or TRBD2 (5 bases each). The end of the DNA fits TRBJ2-7 better, so the J call may be wrong. This chain's CDR3 is CATSRDMGEIDEQYF. The CDR3 bases are TGTGCCACCAGCAGAGATATGGGGGAGATCGACGAGCAGTACTTC.